This TCR beta chain was sequenced in a study of shared clonotypes between healthy human individuals. Trimming removed 6 bases at V and 0 bases at J, with 12 bases between. Germline V gene lookup returns CDR1 SNHLY and CDR2 FYNNEI. The CDR3 is 14 amino acids. Measured with immunoSEQ multiplex PCR; TCRdb has only the in-frame clones, and not every one. The sample has approximately 980,000 clones; roughly 72% are singletons. What was sequenced was memory CD4+ T cells sorted from blood. This sample's subset: CD45RA-negative fraction. J is TRBJ2-7 and V is TRBV2, with D possibly matching TRBD1 (6 bases). This clonotype originated in a man aged 18 to 35 in good health. CDR3 loop: CASSTGTHSYEQYF. The CDR3 DNA reads TGTGCCAGCAGCACCGGGACACACTCCTACGAGCAGTACTTC.